This entry is about one T cell receptor (beta chain). Germline trimming cut 6 bases from V and 5 bases from J; bases unmatched to any gene: 12. The germline gives CDR1 SQVTM, CDR2 ANQGSEA. The CDR3 runs 14 residues. The sample originates from a study of blood T cell repertoires in COVID-19. Across the study: COVID-19 samples from acute and convalescent phases originated in the United States, Italy and Spain. T cells, B-cell-depleted T cells, or PBMCs supplied cDNA or gDNA.

How the authors handled the data: Amplification from reference gene primers served as the basis for estimated nucleated cell counts. Sequencing used immunoSEQ multiplex PCR; TCRdb keeps in-frame clones, though not all of them. V and J calls plus clone size are reproduced from that table; the DNA served to infer D and trimming. The top ten clones hold approximately 16% of a sample with about 110,000 clones, roughly four fifths of them seen once. This sequence originates from a woman aged 55-75 years with acute or convalescent COVID-19. What was sequenced was peripheral blood. The rearrangement links TRBV29-1 to TRBJ2-5, with 7 bases aligning to TRBD1. The CDR3 spells CSVDSTTGLETQYF. The CDR3 nucleotides read TGCAGCGTCGATTCAACGACAGGGCTGGAGACCCAGTACTTC.